Shown below are 7 T cell receptor beta chains from a single sample sequenced in a study of blood T cell repertoires in COVID-19. The data were produced by immunoSEQ multiplex PCR, yet TCRdb's version contains in-frame clones alone and is incomplete. This table holds under 500,000 clones, 87% found once. Sequencing was carried out using PBMCs or T cells enriched from blood (not recorded which). The receptors here all came from a woman between 18 and 29 years old with acute COVID-19.

The CDR3 coding sequence is TGTGCCAGCAGCTTCGGGACAGGGGGATCCACTGAAGCTTTCTTT. Protein sequence: CASSFGTGGSTEAFF. The chain employs TRBV7-9 and TRBJ1-1; 11 bases match TRBD1. Per germline, CDR1 SEHNR and CDR2 FQNEAQ (reference sequence). The V segment lost 3 bases and the J segment 4 bases; nucleotides outside the gene matches: 4. The length of the CDR3 is 15 residues.

The chain couples TRBV7-2 to TRBJ2-2, with 9 bases matching TRBD2. This CDR3 has 16 amino acids. Germline-derived CDR1 and CDR2 are SGHTA and FQGNSA. The junction had 7 bases not matched to a gene; V was cut back by 7 bases and J by 1 base. The CDR3 nucleotides read TGTGCCAGCAAGGGGCTAGCGGGACAGAACACCGGGGAGCTGTTTTTT. It is translated as CASKGLAGQNTGELFF.

The V call is TRBV18, the J call TRBJ1-3; TRBD1 might be the D (6 bases). Germline CDR1 and CDR2: KGHSH and LQKENI. The CDR3 totals 16 residues. V was clipped by 3 bases and J by 3 bases, with 15 bases between them. CDR3 sequence reads: CASSPLTGRLGNTIYF. The CDR3 DNA reads TGTGCCAGCTCACCCCTGACAGGCCGACTTGGAAACACCATATATTTT.

This sequence joins TRBV28 and TRBJ1-4; D is perhaps TRBD1 (5 bases). V lost 3 bases and J 8 bases, leaving 13 bases between the germline ends. The CDR3 runs to 14 residues. In germline, CDR1 is MDHEN, CDR2 SYDVKM. CDR3 sequence: CASSFAATEEKLFF. Here the CDR3 DNA reads TGTGCCAGCAGTTTTGCGGCGACAGAGGAAAAACTGTTTTTT.

The chain carries TRBV5-1 and TRBJ1-1; D unclear. The CDR3 consists of 14 residues. V was pared by 0 bases and J by 0 bases, with 6 bases between. CDR1 and CDR2 (germline): SGHRS, YFSETQ. CDR3 DNA: TGCGCCAGCAGCTTGGATGACTTGAACACTGAAGCTTTCTTT. Translation: CASSLDDLNTEAFF.

The chain has TRBV3-1 (or the pseudogene TRBV3-2) and TRBJ1-4, with D unresolved. Trimming removed 7 bases at V and 13 bases at J, with 13 bases between. The CDR3 spans 11 residues. Looked up from germline, CDR1 is LGHDT and CDR2 is YNNKEL (reference sequence). In DNA, the CDR3 is TGTGCCAGCACAAGTACCGGAGTACTGTTTTTT. This sequence encodes CASTSTGVLFF.

The V gene is TRBV9, the J gene TRBJ2-5, with 7 bases lining up with TRBD2. The CDR3 runs 16 residues. Germline loops: CDR1 SGDLS, CDR2 YYNGEE. With 2 bases clipped from V and 1 base from J, the junction kept 8 bases outside the gene matches. The CDR3 region is CASSVGVQRGQETQYF. The CDR3, as DNA: TGTGCCAGCAGCGTGGGGGTTCAGCGGGGCCAAGAGACCCAGTACTTC.